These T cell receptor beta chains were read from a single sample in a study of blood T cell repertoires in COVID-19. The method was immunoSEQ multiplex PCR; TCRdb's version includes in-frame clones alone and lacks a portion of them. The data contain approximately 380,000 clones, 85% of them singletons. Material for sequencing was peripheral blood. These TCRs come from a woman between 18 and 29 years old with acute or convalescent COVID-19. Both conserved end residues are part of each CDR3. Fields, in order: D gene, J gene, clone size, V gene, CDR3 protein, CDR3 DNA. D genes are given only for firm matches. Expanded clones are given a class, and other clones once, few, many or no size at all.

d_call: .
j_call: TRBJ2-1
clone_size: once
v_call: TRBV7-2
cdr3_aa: CASSVNYNEQFF
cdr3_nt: TGTGCCAGCAGCGTCAACTACAATGAGCAGTTCTTC

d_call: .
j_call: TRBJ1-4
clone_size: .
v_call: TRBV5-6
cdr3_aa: CASRPGGEKLFF
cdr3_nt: TGTGCCAGCCGCCCAGGTGGTGAAAAACTGTTTTTT

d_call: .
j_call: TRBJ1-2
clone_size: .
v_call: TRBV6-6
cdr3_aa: CASSPINGYTF
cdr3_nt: TGTGCCAGCAGCCCTATCAATGGCTACACCTTC

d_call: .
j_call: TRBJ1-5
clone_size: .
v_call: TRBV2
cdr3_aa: CASSPMSSNQPQHF
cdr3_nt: TGTGCCAGCAGTCCAATGAGTAGCAATCAGCCCCAGCATTTT

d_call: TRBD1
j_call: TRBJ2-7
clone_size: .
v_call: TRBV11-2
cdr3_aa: CASSPRTGGHEQYF
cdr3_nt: TGTGCCAGCAGCCCCAGGACAGGGGGGCACGAGCAGTACTTC

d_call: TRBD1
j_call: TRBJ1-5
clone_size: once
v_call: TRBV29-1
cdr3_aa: CSVEDRYAQHF
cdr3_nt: TGCAGCGTAGAGGACAGGTACGCCCAGCATTTT

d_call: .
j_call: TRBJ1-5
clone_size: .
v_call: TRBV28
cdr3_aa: CASREGSWNQPQHF
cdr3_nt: TGTGCCAGCAGGGAGGGTAGTTGGAATCAGCCCCAGCATTTT

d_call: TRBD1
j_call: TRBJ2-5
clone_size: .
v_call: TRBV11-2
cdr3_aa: CASRSGTGGQETQYF
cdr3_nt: TGTGCCAGCAGGTCAGGGACAGGGGGTCAAGAGACCCAGTACTTC

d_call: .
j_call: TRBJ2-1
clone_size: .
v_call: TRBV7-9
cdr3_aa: CASSLPGRGEQFF
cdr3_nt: TGTGCCAGCAGTCTCCCCGGTCGAGGTGAGCAGTTCTTC

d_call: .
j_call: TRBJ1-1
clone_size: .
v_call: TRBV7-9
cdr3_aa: CASNIGNTEAFF
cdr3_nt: TGTGCCAGCAACATTGGGAACACTGAAGCTTTCTTT

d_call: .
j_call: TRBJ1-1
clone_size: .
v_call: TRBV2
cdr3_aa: CASKSSGSNTEAFF
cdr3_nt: TGTGCCAGCAAATCATCGGGATCGAACACTGAAGCTTTCTTT

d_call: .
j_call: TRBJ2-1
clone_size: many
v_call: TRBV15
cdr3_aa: CATSRDPSYNEQFF
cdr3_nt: TGTGCCACCAGCAGAGATCCCAGCTACAATGAGCAGTTCTTC

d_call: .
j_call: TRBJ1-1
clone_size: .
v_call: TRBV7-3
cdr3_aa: CASSFTGRDTEAFF
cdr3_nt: TGTGCCAGCAGCTTTACAGGGCGAGACACTGAAGCTTTCTTT

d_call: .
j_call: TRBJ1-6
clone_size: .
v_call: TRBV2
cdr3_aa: CASTTKGGNSPLHF
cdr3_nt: TGTGCCAGCACCACAAAAGGGGGTAATTCACCCCTCCACTTT